This TCR beta chain was profiled in a study of cytomegalovirus exposure and HLA in healthy donors. PCR employed 60 Vbeta and 13 Jbeta primers. The data were produced by immunoSEQ multiplex PCR, yet TCRdb's version contains in-frame clones alone and is incomplete. This repertoire shows 100,000 to 150,000 clones, roughly 70% found once; its top ten account for roughly 3%. The CDR3 has 18 amino acids. In germline, CDR1 is SGHTA, CDR2 FQGNSA. With V trimmed by 2 bases and J by 5 bases, 14 bases remained unmatched. Notes on this clone: As yet, its antigen is unknown.

Study-wide points: As a later analysis revealed, the rate of TCR association differed by HLA locus, with DRB1 most and HLA-C fewest. Common viral pathogens were later found to be apparently linked to several of the most significant clusters. Fewer N-insertions than the approximately 700-donor mean were reportedly shown by an Asian-associated ancestry cluster in a later analysis.

The V and J genes are TRBV7-2 and TRBJ2-3; 9 positions agree with TRBD1. The sequence was collected from a middle-aged woman in good health and CMV-seropositive. Sequencing was performed on PBMCs. DNA of the CDR3: TGTGCCAGCAGCTTACCGGGACAGGGCCCTCGGGCGGGAGATACGCAGTATTTT. This codes for CASSLPGQGPRAGDTQYF.